These T cell receptor beta chains were read from a single sample in a study of blood T cell repertoires in COVID-19. Method: immunoSEQ multiplex PCR; TCRdb's copy keeps in-frame clones and lacks some. The sample carries a few hundred thousand clones, 89% recorded once. Material: peripheral blood. Source of these receptors: a man between 18 and 35 years old who had recovered from COVID-19. The CDR3 runs from the conserved cysteine through the conserved F or W. Fields, in order: D gene, clone size, V gene, J gene, CDR3 protein. D genes are given only for firm matches. Clone sizes are given selectively: once, few, many, or a class where the clone is expanded.

-,once,TRBV3-1/TRBV3-2,TRBJ1-3,CASSQGWGQSGNTIYF
-,-,TRBV9,TRBJ2-7,CASSVGVGGASNYEQYF
-,-,TRBV9,TRBJ2-7,CASRRDNTDREQYF
TRBD2,once,TRBV6-5,TRBJ2-7,CASSPTIAGGPGQYF
-,-,TRBV2,TRBJ1-2,CASSLGEEVGYTF
TRBD1,-,TRBV11-2,TRBJ1-2,CASSLITGEGYTF
TRBD1,-,TRBV19,TRBJ1-1,CASTPGQGSNTEAFF
-,-,TRBV29-1,TRBJ1-1,CSVPQGRTEAFF
-,few,TRBV6-6,TRBJ1-2,CASSLGYGTLQTISNYGYTF
TRBD2,-,TRBV6-2/TRBV6-3,TRBJ2-1,CASSRGAGRSYNEQFF
-,-,TRBV7-6,TRBJ2-5,CASSSWTEVQETQYF
-,-,TRBV7-9,TRBJ2-3,CASSFGEGDTQYF
TRBD2,-,TRBV2,TRBJ2-5,CASSPTSVSFLQETQYF
-,-,TRBV7-3,TRBJ2-1,CASSLTEYHEQFF
-,-,TRBV5-1,TRBJ1-1,CASSSYREATEAFF
TRBD2,once,TRBV11-2,TRBJ2-5,CASSEGTTQETQYF
TRBD1,-,TRBV29-1,TRBJ2-2,CSVGIQDRVSRELFF
TRBD2,-,TRBV20-1,TRBJ2-5,CSASPLAGGEAETQYF
-,once,TRBV7-2,TRBJ1-1,CASSLDRVGAFF
-,-,TRBV19,TRBJ1-1,CASSMAGWNTEAFF
-,-,TRBV13,TRBJ2-3,CASSLGRGADTQYF
TRBD1,-,TRBV6-5,TRBJ1-2,CASRTLTGNYGYTF
TRBD1,-,TRBV18,TRBJ1-1,CASSPRERGQTEAFF
TRBD2,-,TRBV6-5,TRBJ2-1,CASSPNSGRGNEQFF
TRBD2,-,TRBV4-2,TRBJ2-3,CASSQRTSGTTDTQYF
TRBD1,-,TRBV30,TRBJ1-6,CAWSLGGQGVVPRLDNSPLHF
TRBD2,-,TRBV2,TRBJ2-1,CASSELQGGGAKFF
-,-,TRBV19,TRBJ1-3,CASYRAPGNTIYF
TRBD1,-,TRBV6-5,TRBJ2-5,CASSAQGYQETQYF
-,once,TRBV10-1,TRBJ2-3,CASSPGNTDTQYF
TRBD1,-,TRBV4-1,TRBJ1-2,CASSLPSSGQGAWGYTF
TRBD2,-,TRBV7-2,TRBJ2-7,CASSLAILAGYEQYF
TRBD1,-,TRBV15,TRBJ2-5,CATSRTGQGDSQETQYF
TRBD2,-,TRBV4-2,TRBJ2-7,CASSPNEASGRREQYF
TRBD1,-,TRBV19,TRBJ1-5,CASSLRTGMGQPQHF
TRBD1,-,TRBV19,TRBJ2-7,CASSMVQGDHEQYF
-,-,TRBV28,TRBJ1-6,CASSLGAVRPPLHF
-,few,TRBV18,TRBJ2-7,CASSPAPGNTYEQYF
-,-,TRBV6-5,TRBJ1-5,CASSSWLSNQPQHF
TRBD1,-,TRBV5-4,TRBJ1-2,CASPRLEGAQSSPVF
-,-,TRBV4-3,TRBJ2-7,CASSQDVVTGRFEQYF
TRBD2,-,TRBV4-2,TRBJ2-1,CASSQVTGLAGDEQFF
TRBD2,-,TRBV27,TRBJ2-1,CASSFPSGRNEQFF
-,-,TRBV14,TRBJ2-7,CASSQEISNRLGDEQYF
TRBD2,-,TRBV19,TRBJ2-1,CASSPGTSVGEQFF
-,-,TRBV5-4,TRBJ1-2,CASTKGGAKYGYTF
-,-,TRBV15,TRBJ1-2,CATSRVTANYGYTF
-,-,TRBV6-5,TRBJ2-7,CASSLTRGGEQYF
-,-,TRBV6-2/TRBV6-3,TRBJ2-2,CASSTQRRGLGGELFF
-,-,TRBV2,TRBJ1-1,CASSGTLGHTEAFF
-,-,TRBV10-3,TRBJ2-7,CAISGLVHEQYF